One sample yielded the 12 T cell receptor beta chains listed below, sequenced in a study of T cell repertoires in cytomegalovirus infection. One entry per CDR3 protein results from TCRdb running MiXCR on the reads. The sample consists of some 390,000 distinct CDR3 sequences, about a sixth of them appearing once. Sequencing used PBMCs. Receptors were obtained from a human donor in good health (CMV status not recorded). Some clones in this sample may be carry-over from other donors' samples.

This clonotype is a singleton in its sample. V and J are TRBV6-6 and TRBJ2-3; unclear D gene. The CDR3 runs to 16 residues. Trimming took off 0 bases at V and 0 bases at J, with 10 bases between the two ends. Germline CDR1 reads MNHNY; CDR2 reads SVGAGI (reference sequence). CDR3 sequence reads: CASSYSLVPSTDTQYF. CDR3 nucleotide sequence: TGTGCCAGCAGTTACTCCCTAGTGCCCAGCACAGATACGCAGTATTTT.

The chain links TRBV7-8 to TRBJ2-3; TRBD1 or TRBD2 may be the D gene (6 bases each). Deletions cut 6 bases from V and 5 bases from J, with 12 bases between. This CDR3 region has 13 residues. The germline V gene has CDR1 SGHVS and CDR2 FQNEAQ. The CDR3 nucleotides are TGTGCCAGCAGTTACGGAGGGGGAGATACGCAGTATTTT. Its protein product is CASSYGGGDTQYF.

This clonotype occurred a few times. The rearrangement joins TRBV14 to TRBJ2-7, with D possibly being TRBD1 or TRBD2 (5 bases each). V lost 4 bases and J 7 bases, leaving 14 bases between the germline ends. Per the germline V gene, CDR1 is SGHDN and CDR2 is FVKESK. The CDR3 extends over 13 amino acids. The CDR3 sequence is CASSPRVTGEQYF. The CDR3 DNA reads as TGTGCCAGCAGCCCCAGGGTAACGGGGGAGCAGTACTTC.

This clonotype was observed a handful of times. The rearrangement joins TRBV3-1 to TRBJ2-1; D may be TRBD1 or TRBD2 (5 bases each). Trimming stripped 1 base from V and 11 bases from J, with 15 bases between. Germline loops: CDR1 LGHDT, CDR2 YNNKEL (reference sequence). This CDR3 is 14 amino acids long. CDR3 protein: CASSQGTPGLKQFF. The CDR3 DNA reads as TGTGCCAGCAGCCAAGGGACACCGGGGCTGAAGCAGTTCTTC.

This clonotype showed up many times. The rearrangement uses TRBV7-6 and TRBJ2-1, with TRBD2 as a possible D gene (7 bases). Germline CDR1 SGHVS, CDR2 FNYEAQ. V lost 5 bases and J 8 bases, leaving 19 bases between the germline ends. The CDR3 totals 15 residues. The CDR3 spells CASSPNWGEGDEQFF. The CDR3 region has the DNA TGTGCCAGCAGCCCGAACTGGGGGGAGGGGGATGAGCAGTTCTTC.

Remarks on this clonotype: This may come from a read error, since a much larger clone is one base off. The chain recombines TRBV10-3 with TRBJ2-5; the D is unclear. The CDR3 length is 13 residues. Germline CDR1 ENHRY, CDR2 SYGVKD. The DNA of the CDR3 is TGTGCCATCTGTGAGTTAAGGTCCGAGACCCAGTACTTC. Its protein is CAICELRSETQYF.

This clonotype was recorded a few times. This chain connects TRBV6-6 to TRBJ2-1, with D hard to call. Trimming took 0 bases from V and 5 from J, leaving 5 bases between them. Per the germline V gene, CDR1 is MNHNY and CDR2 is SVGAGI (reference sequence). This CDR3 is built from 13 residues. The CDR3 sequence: CASSYSRHNEQFF. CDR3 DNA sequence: TGTGCCAGCAGTTACTCTCGGCACAATGAGCAGTTCTTC.

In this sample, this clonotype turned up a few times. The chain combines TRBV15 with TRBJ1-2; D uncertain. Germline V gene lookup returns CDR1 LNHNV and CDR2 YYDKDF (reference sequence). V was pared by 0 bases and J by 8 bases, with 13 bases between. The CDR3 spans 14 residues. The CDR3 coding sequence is TGTGCCACCAGCAGAGAGGGTTTCGGTAGGGGCTACACCTTC. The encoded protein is CATSREGFGRGYTF.

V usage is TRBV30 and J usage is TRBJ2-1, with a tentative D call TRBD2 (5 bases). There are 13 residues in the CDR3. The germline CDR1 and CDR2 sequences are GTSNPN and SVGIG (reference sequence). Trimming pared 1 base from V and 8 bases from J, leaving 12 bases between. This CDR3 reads CAWSALVSHEQFF. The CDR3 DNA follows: TGTGCCTGGAGTGCACTAGTTAGCCATGAGCAGTTCTTC. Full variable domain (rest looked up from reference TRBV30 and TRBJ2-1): SQTIHQWPATLVQPVGSPLSLECTVEGTSNPNLYWYRQAAGRGLQLLFYSVGIGQISSEVPQNLSASRPQDRQFILSSKKLLLSDSGFYLCAWSALVSHEQFFGPGTRLTVL.

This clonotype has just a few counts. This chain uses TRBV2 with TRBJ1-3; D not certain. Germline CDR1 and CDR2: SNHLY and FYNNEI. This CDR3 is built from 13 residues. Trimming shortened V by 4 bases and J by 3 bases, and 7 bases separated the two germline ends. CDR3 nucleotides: TGTGCCAGCAGTGGGTCGATTGGAAACACCATATATTTT. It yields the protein CASSGSIGNTIYF. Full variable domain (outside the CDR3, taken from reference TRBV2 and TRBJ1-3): EPEVTQTPSHQVTQMGQEVILRCVPISNHLYFYWYRQILGQKVEFLVSFYNNEISEKSEIFDDQFSVERPDGSNFTLKIRSTKLEDSAMYFCASSGSIGNTIYFGEGSWLTVV.

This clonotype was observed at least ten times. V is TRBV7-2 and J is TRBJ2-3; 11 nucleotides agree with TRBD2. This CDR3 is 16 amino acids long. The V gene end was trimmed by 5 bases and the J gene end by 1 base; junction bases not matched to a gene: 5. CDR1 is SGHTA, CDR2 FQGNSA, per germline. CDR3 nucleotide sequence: TGTGCCAGCAGCATCGGGACTAGCGGCCGCACAGATACGCAGTATTTT. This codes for CASSIGTSGRTDTQYF.

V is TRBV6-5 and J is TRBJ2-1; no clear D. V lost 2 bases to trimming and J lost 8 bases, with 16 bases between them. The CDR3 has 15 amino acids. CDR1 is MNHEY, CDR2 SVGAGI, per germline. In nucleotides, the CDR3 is TGTGCCAGCAGTTACGAGTGGGGATCCAGGCATGAGCAGTTCTTC. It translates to CASSYEWGSRHEQFF.